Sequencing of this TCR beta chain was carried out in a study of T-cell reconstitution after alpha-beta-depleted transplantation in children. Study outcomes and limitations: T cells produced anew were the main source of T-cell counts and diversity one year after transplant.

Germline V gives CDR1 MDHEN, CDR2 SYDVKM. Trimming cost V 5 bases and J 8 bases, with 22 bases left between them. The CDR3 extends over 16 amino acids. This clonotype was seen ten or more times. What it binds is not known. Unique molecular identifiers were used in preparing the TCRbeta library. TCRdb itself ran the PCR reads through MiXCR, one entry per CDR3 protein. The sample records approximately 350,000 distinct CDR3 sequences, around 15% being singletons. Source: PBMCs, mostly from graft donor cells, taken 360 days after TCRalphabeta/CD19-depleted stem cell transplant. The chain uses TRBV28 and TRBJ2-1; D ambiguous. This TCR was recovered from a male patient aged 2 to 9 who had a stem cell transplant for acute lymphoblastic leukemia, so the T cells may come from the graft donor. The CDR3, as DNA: TGTGCCAGCAGTCCCCTTGGGGTCCCTAGAGTTCATGAGCAGTTCTTC. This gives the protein CASSPLGVPRVHEQFF.